This entry lists 9 T cell receptor beta chains sequenced from one sample in a study of technical replicates of blood from a few donors. Using immunoSEQ multiplex PCR, the repertoire was profiled, and TCRdb retains in-frame clones only, with some absent. This sample has around 80,000 clones, with about 98% found just once. Sequencing input: T cells isolated from PBMCs. These receptors were obtained from a human donor in good health.

The V and J genes are TRBV2 and TRBJ2-5, with no clear D. Germline V lookup: CDR1 SNHLY, CDR2 FYNNEI. V was shortened by 5 bases and J by 1 base, with 5 bases between the two germline ends. The CDR3 totals 12 residues. CDR3 loop: CASSPSQETQYF. CDR3 DNA sequence: TGTGCCAGCAGTCCTAGCCAAGAGACCCAGTACTTC.

The chain recombines TRBV14 with TRBJ2-3; D remains ambiguous. The CDR3 contains 16 residues. Germline V gene lookup returns CDR1 SGHDN and CDR2 FVKESK. The V end was cut by 5 bases, the J end by 0 bases, with 15 bases between. CDR3 region: CASSSRRSPSTDTQYF. The CDR3 coding sequence is TGTGCCAGCAGCTCCCGGAGAAGTCCTAGCACAGATACGCAGTATTTT.

The sample holds one count of this clone. The genes are TRBV4-1 and TRBJ1-2, with 8 nucleotides matching TRBD1. Germline lookup yields CDR1 MGHRA and CDR2 YSYEKL. J was trimmed by 6 bases and V by 2 bases; bases with no gene match: 8. The CDR3 runs 15 residues. CDR3 DNA: TGCGCCAGCAGCCAACTCTCCGACAGGGGACATGGCTACACCTTC. Its protein is CASSQLSDRGHGYTF.

V usage is TRBV28 and J usage is TRBJ1-4, with TRBD1 as a possible D gene (6 bases). The length of the CDR3 is 14 residues. Trimming cost V 5 bases and J 5 bases, with 12 bases left between them. In germline, CDR1 is MDHEN, CDR2 SYDVKM. Here the CDR3 reads CASSRGGGNEKLFF. DNA of the CDR3: TGTGCCAGCAGTAGGGGGGGTGGGAATGAAAAACTGTTTTTT. Based on the CDR3 plus reference TRBV28 and TRBJ1-4, the full variable domain is DVKVTQSSRYLVKRTGEKVFLECVQDMDHENMFWYRQDPGLGLRLIYFSYDVKMKEKGDIPEGYSVSREKKERFSLILESASTNQTSMYLCASSRGGGNEKLFFGSGTQLSVL.

V is TRBV28 and J is TRBJ2-3, with D perhaps matching TRBD2 (6 bases). From germline, CDR1 is MDHEN and CDR2 SYDVKM. Trimming removed 5 bases at V and 6 bases at J, with 18 bases between. CDR3 size: 15 residues. CDR3 DNA sequence: TGTGCCAGCAGTGGGAGGCCACTGATACAGGATACGCAGTATTTT. It yields the protein CASSGRPLIQDTQYF. The complete variable domain, with remaining parts taken from reference TRBV28 and TRBJ2-3, reads DVKVTQSSRYLVKRTGEKVFLECVQDMDHENMFWYRQDPGLGLRLIYFSYDVKMKEKGDIPEGYSVSREKKERFSLILESASTNQTSMYLCASSGRPLIQDTQYFGPGTRLTVL.

The chain has TRBV19 and TRBJ2-7; possible D gene TRBD2, 6 bases. The CDR3 length is 18 residues. Germline lookup yields CDR1 LNHDA and CDR2 SQIVND (reference sequence). Trimming shortened V by 0 bases and J by 3 bases, and 21 bases separated the two germline ends. In nucleotides, the CDR3 is TGTGCCAGTAGTATAGATCTTCCCACTTCGCGGGGTAACTACGAGCAGTACTTC. Its protein product is CASSIDLPTSRGNYEQYF.

V and J are TRBV7-7 and TRBJ2-1, with 11 bases identical to TRBD2. CDR1 is SSHAT, CDR2 FNYEAQ, per germline (reference sequence). This CDR3 spans 16 amino acids. V lost 5 bases, J lost 2 bases, and 5 bases stayed unmatched. CDR3 sequence (DNA): TGTGCCAGCAGCCGTGGGACTAGCGGAACCTACAATGAGCAGTTCTTC. Its translation is CASSRGTSGTYNEQFF.

This rearrangement joins TRBV4-1 to TRBJ1-6, with D unresolved. V was pared by 1 base and J by 9 bases, with 13 bases between. The CDR3 runs 15 residues. Germline V gene sequence: CDR1 MGHRA, CDR2 YSYEKL. CDR3 sequence (DNA): TGCGCCAGCAGCCAAGTACCCCAGGAGGCTTCACCCCTCCACTTT. It specifies CASSQVPQEASPLHF.

This clone came up once. The rearrangement joins TRBV4-2 to TRBJ2-3, with D uncertain. Germline V gene sequence: CDR1 LGHNA, CDR2 YNFKEQ. Trimming took 3 bases from V and 0 from J, leaving 10 bases between them. The CDR3 consists of 15 residues. In DNA form, the CDR3 reads TGTGCCAGCAGCCACACCGAGCATAGCACAGATACGCAGTATTTT. This encodes CASSHTEHSTDTQYF.